This T cell receptor (beta chain) was sequenced during a study of blood T cell repertoires in COVID-19. Study summary: Collection of acute and convalescent COVID-19 samples took place in the United States, Italy and Spain. T cells, B-cell-depleted T cells, or PBMCs supplied cDNA or gDNA.

Authors' analysis steps: Cell counts per sample came from amplifying reference gene primers. The table came from immunoSEQ multiplex PCR; TCRdb's copy has only in-frame clones and leaves some out. Clone size and V and J calls were adopted from that table, with D and trimming inferred from the DNA. In the table there are 45,000 to 70,000 clones, roughly nine tenths of which are singletons. CDR3 length equals 12 residues. V dropped 6 bases and J dropped 7 bases, with 10 bases sitting between them. The gene calls are TRBV12-3 or TRBV12-4 and TRBJ2-1; D uncertain. Sequenced: peripheral blood. The origin of this receptor is an older woman with active or convalescent COVID-19. The chain's CDR3 is CASSLVENEQFF. In DNA form, the CDR3 reads TGTGCCAGCAGCCTTGTCGAGAATGAGCAGTTCTTC.